The rows below give T cell receptor beta chains drawn from one sample of a study of radiotherapy plus CTLA-4 blockade in lung cancer. The data were produced by immunoSEQ multiplex PCR, yet TCRdb's version contains in-frame clones alone and is incomplete. There are about 60,000 clones in the sample; about 70% occur only once, and about 8% lies in the top ten. The starting material was peripheral blood, obtained from a patient treated with radiotherapy plus ipilimumab. All receptors come from a human donor with non-small cell lung cancer whose response to radiotherapy plus ipilimumab could not be evaluated. CDR3s include the opening cysteine and the closing phenylalanine or tryptophan. Fields, in order: clone size, J gene, D gene, V gene, CDR3 DNA, CDR3 protein. The D gene is left open where the match is weak. Rows give clone size only sometimes, using once, few, many, or a class for an expanded clone.

few TRBJ2-2 TRBD1 TRBV19 TGTGCCAGTACTGACAGGGGCAACACCGGGGAGCTGTTTTTT CASTDRGNTGELFF
NA TRBJ2-3 NA TRBV5-1 TGCGCCAGCAGTCTGGCAGTTCGGGAACACCTGCGCACAGATACGCAGTATTTT CASSLAVREHLRTDTQYF
NA TRBJ2-2 TRBD1 TRBV5-1 TGCGCCAGCAGCGTGACAGGGGGTCACGCCGGGGAGCTGTTTTTT CASSVTGGHAGELFF
NA TRBJ2-7 TRBD1 TRBV30 TGTGCCTGGATTCCGAGGGACAGGGGGCTCTACGAGCAGTACTTC CAWIPRDRGLYEQYF
NA TRBJ2-1 TRBD2 TRBV11-3 TGTGCCAGCAGCTCCCTGGGTAGCGGGGACTCCTACAATGAGCAGTTCTTC CASSSLGSGDSYNEQFF
NA TRBJ1-5 TRBD1 TRBV6-5 TGTGCCAGCAGGCCGGGACAGGGTCGACCCCAGCATTTT CASRPGQGRPQHF
many TRBJ2-6 NA TRBV6-1 TGTGCCAGCAGTGAAGATCCATCTGGGGCCAACGTCCTGACTTTC CASSEDPSGANVLTF
NA TRBJ2-1 NA TRBV9 TGTGCCAGCAGCGTAGCCCCCTATTCCTACAATGAGCAGTTCTTC CASSVAPYSYNEQFF
NA TRBJ1-1 NA TRBV27 TGTGCCAGCAGTTACAGTTCCCAGAACACTGAAGCTTTCTTT CASSYSSQNTEAFF
NA TRBJ2-7 TRBD1 TRBV27 TGTGCCAGCAGTTTTTACAGGGGGGACGAGCAGTACTTC CASSFYRGDEQYF
NA TRBJ1-4 NA TRBV13 TGTGCCAGCAGCTTCTTCACCACAGGGGAAAAACTGTTTTTT CASSFFTTGEKLFF
NA TRBJ1-2 TRBD1 TRBV7-9 TGTGCCAGCAGCTCCTCGGGACAGGGAGTCTATGGCTACACCTTC CASSSSGQGVYGYTF
NA TRBJ1-2 NA TRBV6-6 TGTGCCAGCAGTAATCCCAATAACTATGGCTACACCTTC CASSNPNNYGYTF
NA TRBJ1-6 TRBD1 TRBV6-5 TGTGCCAGCAAAGAAGGGGGCAATTATTCACCCCTCCACTTT CASKEGGNYSPLHF
NA TRBJ1-1 TRBD1 TRBV9 TGTGCCAGCAGCGGACAGGGCTTTGAAGCTTTCTTT CASSGQGFEAFF
few TRBJ2-3 TRBD1 TRBV4-3 TGCGCCAGCAGCCAAGACATGGGACAGGTTACAGATACGCAGTATTTT CASSQDMGQVTDTQYF
NA TRBJ2-7 NA TRBV19 TGTGCCAGTAGTATTGGCAGCGAGGGTCCCTACGAGCAGTACTTC CASSIGSEGPYEQYF
NA TRBJ2-2 NA TRBV11-3 TGTGCCAGCAGCTTAGGGAGTCCGAACACCGGGGAGCTGTTTTTT CASSLGSPNTGELFF
NA TRBJ2-7 TRBD1 TRBV5-4 TGTGCCAGCAGCCTCAGAGGGACAGAACCCTACGAGCAGTACTTC CASSLRGTEPYEQYF
few TRBJ1-6 NA TRBV6-1 TGTGCCAGCACGCAAGCCTTTAATTCACCCCTCCACTTT CASTQAFNSPLHF
NA TRBJ1-2 NA TRBV2 TGTGCCAGCAGTGTCGACCCGCCGACAGGCTATGGCTACACCTTC CASSVDPPTGYGYTF
NA TRBJ2-2 TRBD1 TRBV5-1 TGCGCCAGCAGCTTGGACGGGACAGGGAACACCGGGGAGCTGTTTTTT CASSLDGTGNTGELFF
once TRBJ2-1 TRBD1 TRBV27 TGTGCCAGCAGTTTTCGGACAGGGAACTACAATGAGCAGTTCTTC CASSFRTGNYNEQFF
NA TRBJ2-2 NA TRBV6-5 TGTGCCAGCAGCTTTACCGGGGAGCTGTTTTTT CASSFTGELFF
medium-sized TRBJ1-2 NA TRBV4-3 TGCGCCAGCAGCCACGACCGGGAGGGGTTGGACTATGGCTACACCTTC CASSHDREGLDYGYTF
few TRBJ2-5 NA TRBV11-2 TGTGCCAGCAGCCTCCTATTCCGGCGAGAGGGAGAGACCCAGTACTTC CASSLLFRREGETQYF
medium-sized TRBJ1-5 TRBD1 TRBV10-3 TGTGCCATCAGCCAGGGGGATCAGCCCCAGCATTTT CAISQGDQPQHF
NA TRBJ2-5 NA TRBV30 TGTGCCTGGAGTAGCCCCCAAGAGACCCAGTACTTC CAWSSPQETQYF
once TRBJ2-7 NA TRBV25-1 TGTGCCAGCAGTGAATCGACACCTTACGAGCAGTACTTC CASSESTPYEQYF
NA TRBJ1-1 TRBD1 TRBV14 TGTGCCAGCAGCCAAGCGAAGGGGGCGGTTGTGAACACTGAAGCTTTCTTT CASSQAKGAVVNTEAFF
NA TRBJ1-1 NA TRBV6-6 TGTGCCAGCAGTTACTCCTCGGAGGGGCGGGAAGCTTTCTTT CASSYSSEGREAFF
NA TRBJ1-4 TRBD1 TRBV15 TGTGCCACCAGCAACCGATGGGACAGGGAGGGGGTTAATGAAAAACTGTTTTTT CATSNRWDREGVNEKLFF
NA TRBJ2-1 TRBD1 TRBV7-2 TGTGCCAGCAGTCCACGACAGGGGGGGAGCTACAATGAGCAGTTCTTC CASSPRQGGSYNEQFF
NA TRBJ2-1 TRBD2 TRBV6-1 TGTGCCAGCAGGGCAACTAGCGGGACCTACAATGAGCAGTTCTTC CASRATSGTYNEQFF
NA TRBJ2-7 NA TRBV10-2 NA CASSEVRARVTPYEQYF
few TRBJ1-1 NA TRBV20-1 TGCAGTGCTAGAGATCCTTCTTTCTTT CSARDPSFF